This TCR beta chain was observed in a study of CD8+CD57+ T cells in acquired aplastic anemia. Study results and limitations: Approximately 28 CD8+ CDR3 sequences were shared between patients and controls.

Trimming cost V 7 bases and J 1 base; bases outside gene matches: 6. The CDR3 has 15 amino acids. From germline, CDR1 is KGHDR and CDR2 SFDVKD. Template material for TCR beta VDJ and CDR3 profiling consisted of genomic DNA. TCRdb ran MiXCR on the reads and lists one entry per CDR3 protein. The sample lists around 140,000 distinct CDR3 sequences; more than 35% were seen once. As to this clonotype: Its antigen is still unknown.

This chain links TRBV24-1 with TRBJ1-1; TRBD1 aligns across 9 bases. Sequenced material: sorted CD4+, CD8+, or CD8+CD57+ T cells (not recorded which) from PBMCs. The sequence was collected from a human donor in good health, serving as a control. The CDR3 spells CATRGTGLRNTEAFF. Here the CDR3 DNA reads TGTGCCACCAGAGGGACAGGGTTACGGAACACTGAAGCTTTCTTT.